Each of the 10 T cell receptor beta chains below was sequenced from the same sample in a study of OX40 agonist ivuxolimab in advanced cancers. Measured with immunoSEQ multiplex PCR; TCRdb has only the in-frame clones, and not every one. The data contain about 84,000 clones, around nine tenths of them singletons. This sample comprised CD4+ or CD8+ T cells sorted from blood, obtained in a trial of the OX40 agonist ivuxolimab. The receptors stem from an adult with an advanced solid tumor such as melanoma, head and neck, liver or kidney cancer.

The chain uses TRBV4-1 and TRBJ1-5; 9 bases align to TRBD1. From germline, CDR1 is MGHRA and CDR2 YSYEKL. V was pared by 3 bases and J by 6 bases, with 6 bases of the junction left unmatched. The CDR3 has 15 amino acids. The CDR3 here is CASSHETGGVQPQHF. In nucleotides, the CDR3 is TGCGCCAGCAGCCACGAAACAGGGGGCGTTCAGCCCCAGCATTTT.

Only one count was recorded for this clone. Other DNA sequences in the same sample also yield this CDR3. This chain links TRBV18 with TRBJ2-1; D remains unclear. The CDR3 is 15 residues long. Trimming shortened V by 0 bases and J by 4 bases, and 10 bases separated the two germline ends. CDR1 is KGHSH and CDR2 is LQKENI in the germline V gene. The CDR3 is CASSPPLVIYNEQFF. The CDR3 nucleotides are TGTGCCAGCTCACCACCTCTAGTCATTTACAATGAGCAGTTCTTC.

As for this clone: One end of the junction does not line up with germline, which may come from a read error. This sequence joins TRBV7-2 and TRBJ2-7, with TRBD1 identical over 7 bases. Per germline, CDR1 SGHTA and CDR2 FQGNSA. The CDR3 loop spans 11 amino acids. CDR3 loop: CASSLGGQHYF. For the CDR3, the DNA is TGTGCCAGCAGCTTAGGGGGACAGCACTACTTC. Together with reference TRBV7-2 and TRBJ2-7, the CDR3 gives the full variable domain: GAGVSQSPSNKVTEKGKDVELRCDPISGHTALYWYRQSLGQGLEFLIYFQGNSAPDKSGLPSDRFSAERTGGSVSTLTIQRTQQEDSAVYLCASSLGGQHYFGPGTRLTVT.

The gene calls are TRBV4-1 and TRBJ2-7; perhaps TRBD2 as D (6 bases). V dropped 3 bases and J dropped 3 bases, with 12 bases sitting between them. The CDR3 has 14 amino acids. Germline values: CDR1 MGHRA, CDR2 YSYEKL. In DNA, the CDR3 is TGCGCCAGCAGCCACCTCCCCGGGGGCTACGAGCAGTACTTC. Encoded protein: CASSHLPGGYEQYF.

The chain employs TRBV14 and TRBJ2-1; D gene unclear. Trimming shortened V by 1 base and J by 7 bases, and 14 bases separated the two germline ends. In germline, CDR1 is SGHDN, CDR2 FVKESK. The CDR3 has 15 residues. The CDR3 bases are TGTGCCAGCAGCCAAGGGGCTCCTAACCCTAATGAGCAGTTCTTC. Translated: CASSQGAPNPNEQFF.

The rearrangement links TRBV28 to TRBJ1-5; 7 nucleotides match TRBD1. Germline CDR1 is MDHEN and CDR2 is SYDVKM. This CDR3 is 19 amino acids long. The V segment lost 2 bases and the J segment 6 bases; nucleotides outside the gene matches: 19. The CDR3, as DNA: TGTGCCAGCAGTTTAAAGGCGAGCGTGTCCGGGACAGAACCTCAGCCCCAGCATTTT. It translates to CASSLKASVSGTEPQPQHF.

This clone was recorded a few times. V gene TRBV19 combines with J gene TRBJ1-2; D not certain. Germline assignment: CDR1 LNHDA and CDR2 SQIVND (reference sequence). This CDR3 comprises 14 residues. Trimming pared 6 bases from V and 6 bases from J, leaving 17 bases between. The CDR3 DNA reads TGTGCCAGTAGCTCAAGGCGGACGTCGGATGGCTACACCTTC. As protein: CASSSRRTSDGYTF.

This chain uses TRBV19 with TRBJ1-5, with a possible D match to TRBD1 (6 bases). The CDR3 is 17 residues long. The ends were cut back, 4 bases at V and 0 bases at J, with 16 bases in the middle. CDR1 LNHDA and CDR2 SQIVND come from the germline V gene (reference sequence). CDR3 nucleotides: TGTGCCAGTAGTACAACAGGGATAGGGGTTAGCAATCAGCCCCAGCATTTT. The encoded protein is CASSTTGIGVSNQPQHF.

The chain employs TRBV4-1 and TRBJ2-7; 11 nucleotides align to TRBD2. CDR1 is MGHRA and CDR2 is YSYEKL in the germline V gene. V was pared by 1 base and J by 3 bases, with 20 bases of the junction left unmatched. CDR3 length equals 21 residues. CDR3 residues: CASSQVSPVGGALAGVYEQYF. The CDR3 coding sequence is TGCGCCAGCAGCCAAGTCTCTCCAGTGGGGGGTGCACTAGCGGGAGTCTACGAGCAGTACTTC.

This clone turned up a few times. V and J are TRBV2 and TRBJ1-1, with 9 positions matching TRBD1. Trimming cost V 6 bases and J 1 base; bases outside gene matches: 9. Germline assignment: CDR1 SNHLY and CDR2 FYNNEI. CDR3 size: 16 residues. The CDR3 is CASRPGTGQRNTEAFF. For the CDR3, the DNA is TGTGCCAGCAGACCAGGGACAGGGCAAAGGAACACTGAAGCTTTCTTT.